The T cell receptor (beta chain) described here comes from a study of Graves' ophthalmopathy and Graves' hyperthyroidism. In germline, CDR1 is SGDLS, CDR2 YYNGEE. CDR3 length: 16 amino acids. Trimming cost V 0 bases and J 2 bases, with 14 bases left between them. From RNA, the CDR3 regions of TCR beta chains were amplified and sequenced. An initial RT-PCR round employing HTBI primers preceded a second-round multiplex PCR. TCRdb reprocessed the multiplex PCR reads via MiXCR and lists one record per CDR3 protein. The top ten clones hold more than 2.5% of a sample with more than 550,000 distinct CDR3 sequences, about 40% of them seen once. This clonotype has a count of ten or more.

This chain connects TRBV9 to TRBJ1-2, with D perhaps matching TRBD1 (5 bases). The specimen was peripheral blood. The TCR comes from an adult man with Graves' ophthalmopathy. The CDR3 sequence: CASSVGGPSINYGYTF. Here the CDR3 DNA reads TGTGCCAGCAGCGTAGGGGGACCTTCCATAAACTATGGCTACACCTTC.